One and the same sample provided the 32 T cell receptor beta chains below, sequenced in a study of OX40 agonist ivuxolimab in advanced cancers. The table came from immunoSEQ multiplex PCR; TCRdb's copy has only in-frame clones and leaves some out. The sample includes tens of thousands of clones, around 80% of them seen just once. The source material was CD4+ or CD8+ T cells sorted from blood, sampled in a trial of the OX40 agonist ivuxolimab. Receptors were obtained from an adult with an advanced solid tumor such as melanoma, head and neck, liver or kidney cancer.

The CDR3 spells CASSRGGKGENEQYF. In DNA, the CDR3 is TGTGCCAGCAGTCGAGGGGGTAAGGGGGAAAACGAGCAGTACTTC. The chain links TRBV27 to TRBJ2-7, with a tentative D call TRBD1 (6 bases). Between the trimmed V and J ends, which lost 5 bases and 5 bases, there was a span of 19 bases. Germline values: CDR1 MNHEY, CDR2 SMNVEV (reference sequence). The CDR3 is 15 residues long.

The genes are TRBV30 and TRBJ1-3; D not resolved. Germline V gene lookup returns CDR1 GTSNPN and CDR2 SVGIG (reference sequence). This CDR3 spans 12 amino acids. Trimming stripped 1 base from V and 2 bases from J, with 3 bases between. The CDR3 sequence is CAWSEAGNTIYF. DNA for the CDR3: TGTGCCTGGAGTGAGGCTGGAAACACCATATATTTT.

This chain joins TRBV11-2 and TRBJ2-7; 9 bases match TRBD1. Trimming removed 4 bases from V and 2 bases from J; junction bases left unmatched: 15. In germline, CDR1 is SGHAT, CDR2 FQNNGV. The CDR3 runs to 18 residues. CDR3 sequence reads: CASSYRDRVSNGAYEQYF. The DNA of the CDR3 is TGTGCCAGCAGCTACCGGGACAGGGTTTCCAATGGGGCCTACGAGCAGTACTTC.

The chain recombines TRBV6-6 with TRBJ2-1, with 7 positions matching TRBD1. The CDR3 is 16 residues long. Germline CDR1 is MNHNY and CDR2 is SVGAGI (reference sequence). Trimming at V came to 6 bases and at J to 3 bases, leaving 11 bases not matched to a gene. This CDR3 reads CASRLRRGLVYNEQFF. DNA of the CDR3: TGTGCCAGCAGACTGCGTAGGGGGCTAGTCTACAATGAGCAGTTCTTC.

The chain employs TRBV21-1 and TRBJ2-4; the table assigns TRBD1, which was not confirmed against the DNA. TRBV21-1 is described as a pseudogene. The CDR3 totals 16 residues. The CDR3 spells CASIRIRDTKIGIQYF. Written as DNA, the CDR3 is TGTGCCAGCATCAGAATCCGGGACACCAAGATAGGCATTCAGTACTTC.

This clone has only one observation. The J gene is TRBJ2-3, the V gene TRBV5-1; maybe TRBD1 (5 bases). Trimming took off 4 bases at V and 4 bases at J, with 13 bases between the two ends. The CDR3 loop spans 14 amino acids. Germline V gene sequence: CDR1 SGHRS, CDR2 YFSETQ. The CDR3 is CASSLLQGADTQYF. For the CDR3, the DNA is TGCGCCAGCAGCCTACTCCAGGGTGCAGATACGCAGTATTTT.

The rearrangement joins TRBV6-6 to TRBJ2-7; 9 nucleotides match TRBD2. There are 14 residues in the CDR3. Germline lookup yields CDR1 MNHNY and CDR2 SVGAGI (reference sequence). Germline trimming cut 6 bases from V and 7 bases from J; bases unmatched to any gene: 10. The CDR3, as DNA: TGTGCCAGCAGGAGGGGGACTAGCCAGAAAGAGCAGTACTTC. It yields the protein CASRRGTSQKEQYF.

This clone was detected only a few times. The chain carries TRBV4-3 and TRBJ1-1; the D gene is possibly TRBD1 (5 bases). CDR1 is LGHNA, CDR2 YSLEER, per germline. The V end lost 4 bases, the J end lost 6 bases, and 15 bases lay between the germline ends. CDR3 length: 14 amino acids. The CDR3 loop is CASSLKRGAAEAFF. Written as DNA, the CDR3 is TGCGCCAGCAGCCTCAAGAGAGGGGCGGCTGAAGCTTTCTTT.

This sequence joins TRBV19 and TRBJ2-5; a weak D match, TRBD1 (6 bases). Germline values: CDR1 LNHDA, CDR2 SQIVND (reference sequence). The CDR3 runs to 14 residues. V shed 6 bases and J shed 4 bases, with 15 bases lying between them. As DNA, the CDR3 is TGTGCCAGTAGAGAGTCCAGGGGTAGAGAGACCCAGTACTTC. Amino acid sequence: CASRESRGRETQYF. The variable domain in full, with the rest retrieved from reference TRBV19 and TRBJ2-5, is DGGITQSPKYLFRKEGQNVTLSCEQNLNHDAMYWYRQDPGQGLRLIYYSQIVNDFQKGDIAEGYSVSREKKESFPLTVTSAQKNPTAFYLCASRESRGRETQYFGPGTRLLVL.

The CDR3 DNA reads TGTGCCAGCAGCCCCCTAAAAGGGACCGTGAACACTGAAGCTTTCTTT. Amino acids: CASSPLKGTVNTEAFF. V gene TRBV7-7 combines with J gene TRBJ1-1; D is possibly TRBD1 (5 bases). V shed 5 bases and J shed 0 bases, with 16 bases lying between them. Germline CDR1 SSHAT, CDR2 FNYEAQ (reference sequence). The CDR3 has 16 amino acids.

The gene calls are TRBV7-3 and TRBJ2-1; 7 nucleotides agree with TRBD1. The CDR3 sequence is 16 residues long. Germline CDR1 reads SGHTA; CDR2 reads FQGTGA. The junction had 11 bases not matched to a gene; V was cut back by 5 bases and J by 4 bases. DNA for the CDR3: TGTGCCAGCAGCGCCTCCGGGACAGCAGTTTACAATGAGCAGTTCTTC. Translating gives CASSASGTAVYNEQFF.

The rearrangement links TRBV19 to TRBJ1-2; D is possibly TRBD1 (5 bases). The CDR3 sequence is 18 residues long. Germline CDR1 reads LNHDA; CDR2 reads SQIVND (reference sequence). The germline V and J ends were trimmed by 7 bases and 0 bases, with 24 bases remaining between them. The CDR3, as DNA: TGTGCCAGTAATCCACTGGGGCAGGGAAGATCTACTAACTATGGCTACACCTTC. It yields the protein CASNPLGQGRSTNYGYTF.

The table lists this clone with a few counts. The chain links TRBV9 to TRBJ2-1; tentative D call: TRBD2 (5 bases). Trimming removed 1 base at V and 5 bases at J, with 22 bases between. CDR3 length: 18 amino acids. Germline loops: CDR1 SGDLS, CDR2 YYNGEE. CDR3 sequence: CASSVSPQLSSGNNEQFF. The CDR3 DNA sequence: TGTGCCAGCAGCGTAAGCCCGCAACTCAGCAGCGGAAACAATGAGCAGTTCTTC.

This rearrangement joins TRBV18 to TRBJ1-2; tentative D call: TRBD1 (6 bases). This CDR3 spans 13 amino acids. Deletions cut 3 bases from V and 2 bases from J, with 7 bases between. CDR1 KGHSH and CDR2 LQKENI come from the germline V gene. CDR3: CASSPDRNYGYTF. In DNA, the CDR3 is TGTGCCAGCTCACCGGACAGAAACTATGGCTACACCTTC.

CDR3 protein: CASGPQGATEAFF. The CDR3 nucleotides are TGTGCTAGTGGCCCGCAGGGGGCGACTGAAGCTTTCTTT. The chain has TRBV12-5 and TRBJ1-1, with 8 bases identical to TRBD1. Germline V gene lookup returns CDR1 LGHNT and CDR2 FRNRAP. The ends lost 6 bases at V and 5 bases at J; junction bases unmatched: 5. This CDR3 is 13 amino acids long.

The J gene is TRBJ2-1, the V gene TRBV29-1; 9 bases align to TRBD2. Germline V gene data show CDR1 as SQVTM and CDR2 as ANQGSEA. The CDR3 is 17 amino acids. The J segment lost 7 bases and the V segment lost 0 bases, leaving 13 bases of the junction unmatched. CDR3 nucleotide sequence: TGCAGCGTTGAAGATTATTTTGTAGCGGGAGTAGTAAATGAGCAGTTCTTC. Protein: CSVEDYFVAGVVNEQFF.

This clone was observed a handful of times. V and J are TRBV20-1 and TRBJ1-1; D is ambiguous. Looked up from germline, CDR1 is DFQATT and CDR2 is SNEGSKA (reference sequence). This CDR3 is 11 amino acids long. V was pared by 7 bases and J by 2 bases, with 8 bases between. The DNA for the CDR3 is TGCAGTGGGGTCTACAACACTGAAGCTTTCTTT. Amino acids: CSGVYNTEAFF.

The genes are TRBV6-6 and TRBJ1-1, with TRBD1 as a possible D gene (5 bases). V shed 3 bases and J shed 2 bases, with 7 bases lying between them. Germline V lookup: CDR1 MNHNY, CDR2 SVGAGI (reference sequence). The CDR3 sequence is 13 residues long. CDR3 sequence: CASSYWGNTEAFF. In DNA form, the CDR3 reads TGTGCCAGCAGTTATTGGGGCAACACTGAAGCTTTCTTT.

The J gene is TRBJ1-6, the V gene TRBV4-3; D gene unclear. Germline V CDR1 and CDR2: LGHNA, YSLEER. This CDR3 is 15 amino acids long. The V end was cut by 4 bases, the J end by 8 bases, with 15 bases between. The CDR3 sequence is CASSPNMAVDSPLHF. CDR3 in DNA: TGCGCCAGCAGCCCGAACATGGCGGTTGATTCACCCCTCCACTTT.

This chain uses TRBV5-1 with TRBJ2-5; D remains unclear. The CDR3 extends over 16 amino acids. Germline lookup yields CDR1 SGHRS and CDR2 YFSETQ. Trimming left V 7 bases short and J 4 bases short, with 23 bases between. CDR3: CASSWTGPAMGETQYF. CDR3 DNA sequence: TGCGCCAGCTCGTGGACGGGCCCGGCAATGGGAGAGACCCAGTACTTC. Full variable domain (missing parts from reference TRBV5-1 and TRBJ2-5): KAGVTQTPRYLIKTRGQQVTLSCSPISGHRSVSWYQQTPGQGLQFLFEYFSETQRNKGNFPGRFSGRQFSNSRSEMNVSTLELGDSALYLCASSWTGPAMGETQYFGPGTRLLVL.

The CDR3 DNA reads TGCGCCAGCAGCCAGGGGACTAGCGGTTACAATGAGCAGTTCTTC. This translates into CASSQGTSGYNEQFF. The V and J genes are TRBV4-3 and TRBJ2-1, with 11 positions matching TRBD2. This CDR3 is 15 amino acids long. J lost 4 bases, V lost 3 bases, and 2 bases had no gene match. The germline V gene has CDR1 LGHNA and CDR2 YSLEER.

V is TRBV5-4 and J is TRBJ2-7; 8 positions agree with TRBD2. In germline, CDR1 is SGHNT, CDR2 YYREEE (reference sequence). The CDR3 loop spans 15 amino acids. Trimming took 1 base from V and 6 from J; bases not matched to a gene: 9. The DNA of the CDR3 is TGTGCCAGCAGCTTGCAAGGCGGGGGGTTACGCGAGCAGTACTTC. The encoded protein is CASSLQGGGLREQYF.

V gene TRBV7-2 combines with J gene TRBJ2-7; 8 bases line up with TRBD2. CDR1 SGHTA and CDR2 FQGNSA come from the germline V gene. V lost 5 bases and J lost 0; bases outside the gene matches: 6. The CDR3 extends over 15 amino acids. CDR3 DNA sequence: TGTGCCAGCAGCCCTCCCCTAGCGGGCTCCTACGAGCAGTACTTC. Its translation: CASSPPLAGSYEQYF.

The V and J genes are TRBV10-3 and TRBJ1-2; 8 bases are a match to TRBD1. With 10 bases clipped from V and 8 bases from J, the junction kept 12 bases outside the gene matches. Germline loops: CDR1 ENHRY, CDR2 SYGVKD. CDR3 length equals 13 residues. The CDR3 region has the DNA TGTGCCACGGAATCGACAGGGGTAGGGGGCTACACCTTC. Its translation: CATESTGVGGYTF.

This clone is a singleton in its sample. The V and J genes are TRBV6-5 and TRBJ1-1; D gene uncertain. The germline gives CDR1 MNHEY, CDR2 SVGAGI. The V end lost 6 bases, the J end lost 0 bases, and 14 bases lay between the germline ends. This CDR3 has 15 residues. The CDR3 coding sequence is TGTGCCAGCAGCGACGACTGGCGCATGAACACTGAAGCTTTCTTT. It yields the protein CASSDDWRMNTEAFF.

This clone occurred once. The chain links TRBV4-3 to TRBJ1-1; 7 positions match TRBD1. Trimming at V came to 6 bases and at J to 1 base, leaving 11 bases not matched to a gene. The germline CDR1 and CDR2 sequences are LGHNA and YSLEER. CDR3 length equals 16 residues. The CDR3 is CASSRYRGIWNTEAFF. CDR3 sequence (DNA): TGCGCCAGCAGTAGATACAGGGGAATATGGAACACTGAAGCTTTCTTT.

This chain links TRBV6-6 with TRBJ2-7; tentatively, D is TRBD1 (5 bases). From germline, CDR1 is MNHNY and CDR2 SVGAGI (reference sequence). V lost 8 bases and J 2 bases, leaving 7 bases between the germline ends. CDR3 size: 11 residues. The CDR3 DNA follows: TGTGCCAGCGAAGGGGCCTACGAGCAGTACTTC. Encoded protein: CASEGAYEQYF.

The chain has TRBV6-1 and TRBJ1-2; D is perhaps TRBD1 (5 bases). Trimming took off 7 bases at V and 5 bases at J, with 17 bases between the two ends. Germline V gene lookup returns CDR1 MNHNS and CDR2 SASEGT. The CDR3 has 14 residues. For the CDR3, the DNA is TGTGCCAGCAACCCCCTCGGGGGGGATTATGGCTACACCTTC. Translation gives CASNPLGGDYGYTF.

This sequence joins TRBV7-2 and TRBJ2-7, with 7 bases identical to TRBD1. With V trimmed by 5 bases and J by 0 bases, 10 bases remained unmatched. Germline assignment: CDR1 SGHTA and CDR2 FQGNSA. The CDR3 covers 16 residues. The CDR3 loop reads CASSHITGTASYEQYF. The CDR3 DNA reads as TGTGCCAGCAGCCACATTACCGGGACAGCCTCCTACGAGCAGTACTTC.

This sequence joins TRBV19 and TRBJ1-5, with D unresolved. V lost 0 bases and J 0 bases, leaving 15 bases between the germline ends. This CDR3 contains 18 residues. Germline lookup yields CDR1 LNHDA and CDR2 SQIVND (reference sequence). CDR3 sequence (DNA): TGTGCCAGTAGTATAGAGTTCGGACTCCAGTATAGCAATCAGCCCCAGCATTTT. Translated: CASSIEFGLQYSNQPQHF.

The V and J genes are TRBV6-1 and TRBJ1-1; 8 nucleotides line up with TRBD1. Per germline, CDR1 MNHNS and CDR2 SASEGT. CDR3 length: 12 amino acids. Trimming removed 8 bases from V and 7 bases from J; junction bases left unmatched: 6. For the CDR3, the DNA is TGTGCCAGCGGTCGAGGACAGGGTGAAGCTTTCTTT. It yields the protein CASGRGQGEAFF.

The rearrangement uses TRBV6-5 and TRBJ1-5, with TRBD1 matching 7 bases. The ends lost 7 bases at V and 4 bases at J; junction bases unmatched: 4. Germline lookup yields CDR1 MNHEY and CDR2 SVGAGI. The CDR3 is 13 residues long. The DNA of the CDR3 is TGTGCCAGCACCGTGACAGGGAATCAGCCCCAGCATTTT. It translates to CASTVTGNQPQHF.